Given below is one T cell receptor (beta chain) in context. Its target is unknown. Carried by the TCR beta cDNA libraries were unique molecular identifiers. Each CDR3 protein is one row after TCRdb ran MiXCR on the PCR reads. The table records 800,000 to 950,000 distinct CDR3 sequences, approximately 50% of them present only once. The data were taken from a study of post-analysis software for immune sequencing data. Study conclusions and caveats: Controls had lower frequencies than patients of about 5 TRBV segments, which included TRBV5-6, TRBV5-1 and TRBV20-1. Significantly lower normalized Chao1 diversity was found in patients with multiple sclerosis relative to controls.

There are 15 residues in the CDR3. The germline V gene encodes CDR1 MGHDK and CDR2 SYGVNS. Trimming pared 4 bases from V and 1 base from J, leaving 14 bases between. J is TRBJ2-7 and V is TRBV25-1; tentatively, D is TRBD1 (6 bases). This TCR was recovered from a girl aged 10-17 years with multiple sclerosis. The sequenced sample consisted of blood. The CDR3 DNA is TGTGCCAGCAGTGGGCAGGGGCCATTTTCCTACGAGCAGTACTTC. It codes for CASSGQGPFSYEQYF.